The rows below give T cell receptor beta chains drawn from one sample of a study of blood T cell repertoires in COVID-19. Clones were sequenced by immunoSEQ multiplex PCR, and TCRdb holds only the in-frame ones, with some missing. The sample lists approximately 280,000 clones, approximately 84% occurring once. Sequencing input: peripheral blood. These TCRs come from a human donor with COVID-19, enrolled during active disease. The donor label of this sample is uncertain. The CDR3 runs from the conserved cysteine through the conserved F or W. D genes are given only for firm matches. Only some rows state a clone size, as once, few, many or a class for expanded clones.

v_gene: TRBV28; j_gene: TRBJ1-5; abundance: -; d_gene: -; CDR3aa: CASTLVNQPQHF; CDR3nt: TGTGCCAGCACCCTAGTGAATCAGCCCCAGCATTTT
v_gene: TRBV29-1; j_gene: TRBJ1-4; abundance: -; d_gene: -; CDR3aa: CSVETEGGVNEKLFF; CDR3nt: TGCAGCGTTGAAACTGAGGGAGGGGTTAATGAAAAACTGTTTTTT
v_gene: TRBV18; j_gene: TRBJ1-6; abundance: -; d_gene: TRBD1; CDR3aa: CASSPLLGQGGSPLHF; CDR3nt: TGTGCCAGCTCACCACTTCTGGGACAGGGTGGATCACCCCTCCACTTT
v_gene: TRBV6-5; j_gene: TRBJ1-3; abundance: -; d_gene: TRBD1; CDR3aa: CASSSGQGAGNTIYF; CDR3nt: TGTGCCAGCAGTTCAGGACAGGGGGCGGGAAACACCATATATTTT
v_gene: TRBV28; j_gene: TRBJ1-6; abundance: -; d_gene: -; CDR3aa: CASSPPGVDSPLHF; CDR3nt: TGTGCCAGCAGTCCGCCGGGGGTAGATTCACCCCTCCACTTT
v_gene: TRBV30; j_gene: TRBJ2-1; abundance: -; d_gene: TRBD1; CDR3aa: CAGDRGVLDEQFF; CDR3nt: TGTGCCGGCGACAGGGGGGTCTTAGATGAGCAGTTCTTC
v_gene: TRBV3-1/TRBV3-2; j_gene: TRBJ2-7; abundance: -; d_gene: TRBD2; CDR3aa: CASSPRLAGGIHEQYF; CDR3nt: TGTGCCAGCAGCCCGCGACTAGCGGGAGGGATCCACGAGCAGTACTTC
v_gene: TRBV7-3; j_gene: TRBJ1-1; abundance: -; d_gene: TRBD1; CDR3aa: CASSGRSPGQGFNTEAFF; CDR3nt: TGTGCCAGCAGCGGAAGGTCCCCGGGACAGGGATTTAACACTGAAGCTTTCTTT
v_gene: TRBV6-4; j_gene: TRBJ1-2; abundance: -; d_gene: TRBD1; CDR3aa: CASSDTQGAVGYTF; CDR3nt: TGTGCCAGCAGTGACACCCAGGGGGCGGTTGGCTACACCTTC
v_gene: TRBV5-1; j_gene: TRBJ2-7; abundance: -; d_gene: -; CDR3aa: CASSWDTYEQYF; CDR3nt: TGCGCCAGCAGCTGGGACACATACGAGCAGTACTTC
v_gene: TRBV9; j_gene: TRBJ2-1; abundance: once; d_gene: TRBD2; CDR3aa: CASSVAPLAGGVNEQFF; CDR3nt: TGTGCCAGCAGCGTAGCCCCACTAGCGGGAGGGGTCAATGAGCAGTTCTTC
v_gene: TRBV5-1; j_gene: TRBJ1-1; abundance: -; d_gene: TRBD1; CDR3aa: CASSLASTGRTEAFF; CDR3nt: TGCGCCAGCAGCTTGGCGTCGACAGGGCGAACTGAAGCTTTCTTT
v_gene: TRBV27; j_gene: TRBJ1-2; abundance: once; d_gene: TRBD1; CDR3aa: CASSLKRDRVYGYTF; CDR3nt: TGTGCCAGCAGTTTAAAACGGGACAGGGTCTATGGCTACACCTTC
v_gene: TRBV7-3; j_gene: TRBJ2-1; abundance: -; d_gene: TRBD2; CDR3aa: CASSSPGTSGSYNEQFF; CDR3nt: TGTGCCAGCAGCTCCCCGGGGACTAGCGGGAGTTACAATGAGCAGTTCTTC
v_gene: TRBV18; j_gene: TRBJ1-2; abundance: few; d_gene: TRBD1; CDR3aa: CASSPQGATYGYTF; CDR3nt: TGTGCCAGCTCACCACAGGGGGCGACCTATGGCTACACCTTC
v_gene: TRBV5-1; j_gene: TRBJ1-1; abundance: -; d_gene: -; CDR3aa: CASSWQSGDTEAFF; CDR3nt: TGCGCCAGCAGCTGGCAGAGCGGGGACACTGAAGCTTTCTTT
v_gene: TRBV7-2; j_gene: TRBJ1-5; abundance: once; d_gene: -; CDR3aa: CASSSLDRSLGPQHF; CDR3nt: TGTGCCAGCAGCTCCCTAGACCGGTCTTTAGGGCCCCAGCATTTT
v_gene: TRBV5-4; j_gene: TRBJ2-7; abundance: -; d_gene: -; CDR3aa: CASSLYAGSYEQYF; CDR3nt: TGTGCCAGCAGCTTGTACGCAGGCTCCTACGAGCAGTACTTC
v_gene: TRBV18; j_gene: TRBJ1-3; abundance: few; d_gene: -; CDR3aa: CASSREKIPGNTIYF; CDR3nt: TGTGCCAGCTCACGGGAGAAAATTCCCGGAAACACCATATATTTT
v_gene: TRBV5-6; j_gene: TRBJ2-1; abundance: -; d_gene: -; CDR3aa: CASSFTYNEQFF; CDR3nt: TGTGCCAGCAGCTTTACTTACAATGAGCAGTTCTTC
v_gene: TRBV28; j_gene: TRBJ2-5; abundance: -; d_gene: TRBD2; CDR3aa: CASSLPAGGGWQETQYF; CDR3nt: TGTGCCAGCAGTTTACCAGCGGGAGGGGGGTGGCAAGAGACCCAGTACTTC
v_gene: TRBV4-3; j_gene: TRBJ2-2; abundance: -; d_gene: -; CDR3aa: CASSQEGGGSSTGELFF; CDR3nt: TGCGCCAGCAGCCAAGAAGGAGGGGGCTCGAGCACCGGGGAGCTGTTTTTT
v_gene: TRBV2; j_gene: TRBJ1-5; abundance: -; d_gene: TRBD1; CDR3aa: CASSEEQGPNQPQHF; CDR3nt: TGTGCCAGCAGTGAAGAACAGGGGCCCAATCAGCCCCAGCATTTT
v_gene: TRBV30; j_gene: TRBJ2-1; abundance: -; d_gene: TRBD1; CDR3aa: CAWRGGPYNEQFF; CDR3nt: TGTGCCTGGAGAGGGGGCCCCTACAATGAGCAGTTCTTC
v_gene: TRBV2; j_gene: TRBJ1-2; abundance: -; d_gene: -; CDR3aa: CASSEVGLADYQNRYGYTF; CDR3nt: TGTGCCAGCAGTGAAGTGGGTTTGGCGGACTATCAAAACCGCTATGGCTACACCTTC
v_gene: TRBV11-2; j_gene: TRBJ2-3; abundance: -; d_gene: -; CDR3aa: CASSMAGRRTDTQYF; CDR3nt: TGTGCCAGCAGCATGGCGGGACGTCGCACAGATACGCAGTATTTT
v_gene: TRBV18; j_gene: TRBJ1-6; abundance: once; d_gene: TRBD1; CDR3aa: CASTPGTALDSPLHF; CDR3nt: TGTGCCAGCACCCCCGGGACAGCGCTAGATTCACCCCTCCACTTT
v_gene: TRBV6-4; j_gene: TRBJ1-3; abundance: once; d_gene: -; CDR3aa: CASSARGGTRNTIYF; CDR3nt: TGTGCCAGCAGTGCCCGAGGAGGTACTCGAAACACCATATATTTT
v_gene: TRBV3-1/TRBV3-2; j_gene: TRBJ2-3; abundance: -; d_gene: TRBD1; CDR3aa: CASSQRSGTGSADTQYF; CDR3nt: TGTGCCAGCAGCCAGCGATCCGGGACAGGCTCCGCGGATACGCAGTATTTT
v_gene: TRBV2; j_gene: TRBJ1-5; abundance: -; d_gene: -; CDR3aa: CASSAQVSNQPQHF; CDR3nt: TGTGCCAGCAGTGCACAGGTTAGCAATCAGCCCCAGCATTTT
v_gene: TRBV11-1; j_gene: TRBJ1-2; abundance: -; d_gene: TRBD1; CDR3aa: CASSLAARTGGGDTF; CDR3nt: TGTGCCAGCAGCTTAGCCGCTCGGACAGGGGGAGGTGACACCTTC
v_gene: TRBV5-4; j_gene: TRBJ2-2; abundance: once; d_gene: TRBD2; CDR3aa: CASSLASGRAGELFF; CDR3nt: TGTGCCAGCAGCTTGGCTAGCGGGAGGGCCGGGGAGCTGTTTTTT
v_gene: TRBV11-2; j_gene: TRBJ2-3; abundance: -; d_gene: TRBD2; CDR3aa: CASSFSGSSGGTQYF; CDR3nt: TGTGCCAGCAGCTTTAGCGGGAGTTCAGGAGGTACGCAGTATTTT
v_gene: TRBV4-3; j_gene: TRBJ1-1; abundance: -; d_gene: TRBD1; CDR3aa: CASSQGTGRIDLNTEAFF; CDR3nt: TGCGCCAGCAGCCAAGGGACAGGGCGTATTGATTTGAACACTGAAGCTTTCTTT
v_gene: TRBV19; j_gene: TRBJ1-5; abundance: -; d_gene: TRBD1; CDR3aa: CASSATPGTGSTSQHF; CDR3nt: TGTGCCAGTAGTGCAACCCCCGGGACAGGGTCGACGTCCCAGCATTTT